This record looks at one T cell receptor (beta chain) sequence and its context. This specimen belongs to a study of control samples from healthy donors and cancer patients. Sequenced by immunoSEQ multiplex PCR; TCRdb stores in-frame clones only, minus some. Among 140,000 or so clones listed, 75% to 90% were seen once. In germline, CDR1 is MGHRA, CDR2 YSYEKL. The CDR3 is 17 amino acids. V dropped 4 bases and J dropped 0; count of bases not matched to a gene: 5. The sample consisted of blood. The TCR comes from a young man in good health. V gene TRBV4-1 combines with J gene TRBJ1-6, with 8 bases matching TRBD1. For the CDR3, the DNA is TGCGCCAGCAGCCTGGGACAGGCAACCTCCTATAATTCACCCCTCCACTTT. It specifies CASSLGQATSYNSPLHF.